Ten or more counts support the clone carrying this TCR beta chain. The target antigen is unknown. This sample was taken from a study of T cell repertoires in cytomegalovirus infection. About the research overall: Indications of both CMV infection and matching HLA type were provided by public TCR beta signatures.

TCRdb passed the reads through MiXCR, listing each CDR3 protein once. This sample carries more than 50,000 distinct CDR3 sequences, approximately 36% of them seen once, and the ten largest clones take about 74%. Regarding the study as a whole: CMV-specific HLA-C-restricted TCR beta clonotypes dominated the ex vivo response. Totalled public TCR beta family frequency picked out people who carried CMV plus the relevant HLA.

From germline, CDR1 is SNHLY and CDR2 FYNNEI. This CDR3 is 19 amino acids long. Trimming pared 1 base from V and 0 bases from J, leaving 16 bases between. This TCR was sampled from a human donor in good health (CMV status not recorded). Some clones in this sample may be carry-over from other donors' samples. The source material was PBMCs, sequenced either directly or after in vitro stimulation (not recorded which). V usage is TRBV2 and J usage is TRBJ2-6; possible D gene TRBD2, 5 bases. The CDR3 here is CASSEGGSTIISGANVLTF. CDR3 nucleotides: TGTGCCAGCAGTGAAGGAGGGTCCACCATTATCTCTGGGGCCAACGTCCTGACTTTC.